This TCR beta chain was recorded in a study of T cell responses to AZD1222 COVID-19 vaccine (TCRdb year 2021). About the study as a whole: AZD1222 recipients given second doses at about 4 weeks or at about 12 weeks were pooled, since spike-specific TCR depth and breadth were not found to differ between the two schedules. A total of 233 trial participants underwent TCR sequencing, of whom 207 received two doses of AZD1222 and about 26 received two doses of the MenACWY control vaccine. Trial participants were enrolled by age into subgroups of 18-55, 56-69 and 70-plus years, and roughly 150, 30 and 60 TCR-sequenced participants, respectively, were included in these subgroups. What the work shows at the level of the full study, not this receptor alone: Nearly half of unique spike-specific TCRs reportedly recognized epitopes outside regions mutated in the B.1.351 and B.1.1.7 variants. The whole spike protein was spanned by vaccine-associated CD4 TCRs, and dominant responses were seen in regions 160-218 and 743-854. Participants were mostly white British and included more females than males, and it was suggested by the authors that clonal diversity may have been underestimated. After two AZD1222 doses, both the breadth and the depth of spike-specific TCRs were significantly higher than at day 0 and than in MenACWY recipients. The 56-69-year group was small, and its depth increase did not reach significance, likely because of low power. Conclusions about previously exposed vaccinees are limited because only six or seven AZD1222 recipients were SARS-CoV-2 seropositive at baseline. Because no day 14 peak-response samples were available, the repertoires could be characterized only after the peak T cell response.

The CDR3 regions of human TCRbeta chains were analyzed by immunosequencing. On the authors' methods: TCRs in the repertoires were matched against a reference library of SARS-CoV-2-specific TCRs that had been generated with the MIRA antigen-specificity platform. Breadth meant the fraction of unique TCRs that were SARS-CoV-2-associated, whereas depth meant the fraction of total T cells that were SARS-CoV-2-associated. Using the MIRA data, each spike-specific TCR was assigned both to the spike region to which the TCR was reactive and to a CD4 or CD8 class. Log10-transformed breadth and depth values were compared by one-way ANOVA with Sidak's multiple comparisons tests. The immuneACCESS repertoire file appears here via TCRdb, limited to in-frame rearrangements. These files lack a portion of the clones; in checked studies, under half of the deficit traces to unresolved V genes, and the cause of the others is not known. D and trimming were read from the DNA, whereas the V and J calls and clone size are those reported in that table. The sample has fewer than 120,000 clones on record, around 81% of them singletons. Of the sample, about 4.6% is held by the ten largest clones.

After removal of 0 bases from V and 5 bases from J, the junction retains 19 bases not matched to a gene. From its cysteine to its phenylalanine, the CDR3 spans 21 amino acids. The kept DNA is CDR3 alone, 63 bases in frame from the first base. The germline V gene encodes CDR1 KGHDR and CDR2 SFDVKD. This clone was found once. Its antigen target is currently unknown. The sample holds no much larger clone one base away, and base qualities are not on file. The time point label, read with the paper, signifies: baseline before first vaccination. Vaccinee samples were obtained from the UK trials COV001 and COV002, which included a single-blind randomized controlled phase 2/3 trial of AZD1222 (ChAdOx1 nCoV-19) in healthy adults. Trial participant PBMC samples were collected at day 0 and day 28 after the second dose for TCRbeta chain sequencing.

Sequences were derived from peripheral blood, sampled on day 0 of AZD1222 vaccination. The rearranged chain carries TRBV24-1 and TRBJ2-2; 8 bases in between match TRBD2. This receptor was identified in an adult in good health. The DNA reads TGTGCCACCAGTGATTTGCCGCTAGCGGGTACCTCTCCGGCGGGTACCGGGGAGCTGTTTTTT. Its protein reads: CATSDLPLAGTSPAGTGELFF.